These 16 T cell receptor beta chains came from one sample sequenced in a study of glioma-infiltrating T cells after dendritic cell vaccination (dated by TCRdb to about 2016). Library generation was performed with the immunoSEQ multiplex PCR assay. This immuneACCESS table, as held by TCRdb, lists in-frame sequences with V and J called but not all clones. Of the missing ones, under half trace to an unresolved V gene in checked studies; the others have no known cause. This sample holds over 80,000 clones; approximately 90% were observed only once. 3.2% of the sample comes from the top ten. Sequencing was performed on blood, taken before dendritic cell vaccination. All receptors derive from a human donor with glioblastoma.

This chain joins TRBV6-5 and TRBJ1-1; D is unclear. CDR3 size: 13 residues. CDR1 and CDR2 from the germline V gene are MNHEY and SVGAGI. Trimming took 11 bases from V and 4 from J, leaving 17 bases between them. CDR3 bases: TGTGCCGGCGGGGAATCAGCGAGCACTGAAGCTTTCTTT. Encoded protein: CAGGESASTEAFF.

The chain combines TRBV10-2 with TRBJ2-7, with TRBD2 matching over 7 bases. Germline CDR1 is WSHSY and CDR2 is SAAADI. J gave up 0 bases and V 8 bases, and 10 bases lay outside the gene matches. This CDR3 is built from 15 residues. CDR3 sequence (DNA): TGCGCCAGCCGCGATTGGCGGGAGTCCTCCTACGAGCAGTACTTC. The encoded protein is CASRDWRESSYEQYF.

The chain couples TRBV19 to TRBJ1-5; D unresolved. This CDR3 is 12 amino acids long. V lost 7 bases and J lost 6, with 10 bases in between. In germline, CDR1 is LNHDA, CDR2 SQIVND (reference sequence). The CDR3, as DNA: TGTGCCAGTAAGGAGGGTTTTCAGCCCCAGCATTTT. It encodes CASKEGFQPQHF.

The gene calls are TRBV10-3 and TRBJ1-2; 7 bases are shared with TRBD1. The CDR3 runs to 13 residues. With 6 bases clipped from V and 7 bases from J, the junction kept 8 bases outside the gene matches. Germline V gives CDR1 ENHRY, CDR2 SYGVKD. The CDR3 loop is CAIRGTESTGYTF. CDR3 bases: TGTGCCATCAGGGGGACAGAGTCTACTGGCTACACCTTC.

Written as DNA, the CDR3 is TGTGCCAGCAGCCCCCATGGCAGGGTGCGTGGGGAGACCCAGTACTTC. It specifies CASSPHGRVRGETQYF. The chain has TRBV21-1 and TRBJ2-5; TRBD1 is the table's D call, not checked against the DNA. TRBV21-1 is recorded as a pseudogene. The CDR3 covers 16 residues.

This clone was counted once. The chain is built from TRBV7-9 and TRBJ2-7; 10 nucleotides agree with TRBD1. The ends lost 5 bases at V and 6 bases at J; junction bases unmatched: 10. The germline CDR1 and CDR2 sequences are SEHNR and FQNEAQ (reference sequence). The CDR3 extends over 15 amino acids. CDR3 nucleotide sequence: TGTGCCAGCAGCCATTGGGACAGGGGAGACGGCGAGCAGTACTTC. Its translation: CASSHWDRGDGEQYF.

The chain couples TRBV27 to TRBJ2-7; tentatively, D is TRBD1 (6 bases). The ends were cut back, 6 bases at V and 6 bases at J, with 18 bases in the middle. The germline gives CDR1 MNHEY, CDR2 SMNVEV (reference sequence). The CDR3 has 14 residues. CDR3 loop: CASSHRGKGGEQYF. The CDR3 DNA follows: TGTGCCAGCAGCCATAGGGGGAAAGGGGGCGAGCAGTACTTC.

The V and J genes are TRBV30 and TRBJ2-7; D uncertain. Germline CDR1 reads GTSNPN; CDR2 reads SVGIG (reference sequence). The CDR3 sequence is 14 residues long. Trimming took off 3 bases at V and 2 bases at J, with 14 bases between the two ends. The CDR3 protein is CAWRDNIQAYEQYF. CDR3 DNA sequence: TGTGCCTGGAGAGATAACATCCAGGCCTACGAGCAGTACTTC.

The chain links TRBV21-1 to TRBJ1-5. TRBV21-1 is a known pseudogene. The length of the CDR3 is 16 residues. CDR3 coding DNA: TGTGCCAGCAGCAAAGGGAGGTTTTTTAGCAATCAGCCCCAGCATTTT. It yields the protein CASSKGRFFSNQPQHF.

This rearrangement joins TRBV5-1 to TRBJ2-1; 9 positions agree with TRBD2. The J segment lost 1 base and the V segment lost 4 bases, leaving 6 bases of the junction unmatched. The CDR3 contains 16 residues. From germline, CDR1 is SGHRS and CDR2 YFSETQ. The CDR3 bases are TGCGCCAGCAGCCAAAGTAGCGGGGGATCCTACAATGAGCAGTTCTTC. It is translated as CASSQSSGGSYNEQFF.

The chain has TRBV5-4 and TRBJ2-1; TRBD2 might be the D (6 bases). Germline lookup yields CDR1 SGHNT and CDR2 YYREEE (reference sequence). The CDR3 sequence is 15 residues long. Between the trimmed V and J ends, which lost 3 bases and 3 bases, there was a span of 13 bases. CDR3 coding DNA: TGTGCCAGCAGCTCCTTCGCGGGGAACTACAATGAGCAGTTCTTC. It codes for CASSSFAGNYNEQFF. Full variable domain (remainder filled in from reference TRBV5-4 and TRBJ2-1): ETGVTQSPTHLIKTRGQQVTLRCSSQSGHNTVSWYQQALGQGPQFIFQYYREEENGRGNFPPRFSGLQFPNYSSELNVNALELDDSALYLCASSSFAGNYNEQFFGPGTRLTVL.

The rearrangement joins TRBV19 to TRBJ1-5; 8 positions match TRBD1. J lost 11 bases, V lost 4 bases, and 13 bases had no gene match. The CDR3 runs 15 residues. Per the germline V gene, CDR1 is LNHDA and CDR2 is SQIVND (reference sequence). The CDR3 sequence: CASSNLRQGIWAQHF. The CDR3, as DNA: TGTGCCAGTAGTAACCTACGACAGGGGATTTGGGCCCAGCATTTT.

J is TRBJ1-1 and V is TRBV5-1; possible D gene TRBD1, 5 bases. Germline V gene data show CDR1 as SGHRS and CDR2 as YFSETQ. The CDR3 sequence is 15 residues long. The V gene lost 4 bases and the J gene lost 5 bases, with 18 bases spanning the gap. The CDR3 is CASSPHQGIETEAFF. DNA for the CDR3: TGCGCCAGCAGCCCGCACCAGGGTATTGAAACTGAAGCTTTCTTT.

This clone was seen once. The CDR3 sequence: CASSVEDRDNEKLFF. The CDR3 DNA is TGTGCCAGCAGCGTGGAGGACAGGGATAATGAAAAACTGTTTTTT. The chain couples TRBV9 to TRBJ1-4; the match to TRBD1 covers 8 bases. CDR3 length equals 15 residues. Germline lookup yields CDR1 SGDLS and CDR2 YYNGEE. V shed 2 bases, J shed 4 bases, and the junction held 4 bases outside the gene matches.

This rearrangement joins TRBV29-1 to TRBJ1-1; D gene ambiguous. Trimming removed 2 bases from V and 0 bases from J, with 7 bases in between. The CDR3 runs 13 residues. Germline V CDR1 and CDR2: SQVTM, ANQGSEA. CDR3 sequence (DNA): TGCAGCGTTGAATTGGCCTTGAACACTGAAGCTTTCTTT. Translation gives CSVELALNTEAFF.

This clone was observed a handful of times. The chain uses TRBV6-6 and TRBJ2-5; unclear D gene. CDR1 and CDR2 from the germline V gene are MNHNY and SVGAGI (reference sequence). CDR3 length: 14 residues. V lost 2 bases and J lost 5, with 12 bases in between. CDR3 DNA: TGTGCCAGCAGTTACATGCGACAATCGGAGACCCAGTACTTC. Its protein is CASSYMRQSETQYF.